In its sample, the clone carrying this T cell receptor beta chain was seen a few times. Its target is not known. This specimen belongs to a study of cytomegalovirus exposure and HLA in healthy donors. Despite likely unrecorded immune exposures, the donors were nominally healthy at the time of sampling. Overall study findings and caveats: The classifier, whose performance was assessed in both the original and validation cohorts, reportedly diagnosed cytomegalovirus status with high specificity and sensitivity. Researchers reported in a later analysis that common viral pathogens appeared linked to several top clusters.

Germline V CDR1 and CDR2: SGHRS, YFSETQ. Trimming took 4 bases from V and 4 from J; bases not matched to a gene: 8. The CDR3 length is 15 residues. Use of 60 Vbeta and 13 Jbeta primers characterized the PCR. Here immunoSEQ multiplex PCR was the method, and the copy in TCRdb shows in-frame clones only, minus some. The data contain around 88,000 clones, under 85% of them seen just once; the ten biggest clones take up under 7.5%. The TCR comes from a man in his forties or fifties in good health and CMV-seropositive. Material: PBMCs. The chain recombines TRBV5-1 with TRBJ2-3; 8 nucleotides align to TRBD1. The CDR3 region has the DNA TGCGCCAGCAGCCAGGACAGGGTACGGGCAGATACGCAGTATTTT. This sequence encodes CASSQDRVRADTQYF. Full variable domain (missing parts from reference TRBV5-1 and TRBJ2-3): KAGVTQTPRYLIKTRGQQVTLSCSPISGHRSVSWYQQTPGQGLQFLFEYFSETQRNKGNFPGRFSGRQFSNSRSEMNVSTLELGDSALYLCASSQDRVRADTQYFGPGTRLTVL.